The entry below gives a single T cell receptor beta chain sequence along with its context. This entry comes from a study of blood T cell repertoires in COVID-19. Across the study: Donors in the United States, Italy and Spain gave samples during acute or convalescent COVID-19. Sources were T cells, B-cell-depleted T cells, or PBMCs; the material itself was cDNA or gDNA.

V lost 5 bases to trimming and J lost 6 bases; unmatched junction nucleotides: 6. CDR3 length: 13 amino acids. Germline CDR1 and CDR2: PRHDT and FYEKMQ (reference sequence). Per the original methods: It was from reference gene primer amplification that nucleated cell counts were estimated. The method was immunoSEQ multiplex PCR; TCRdb's version includes in-frame clones alone and lacks a portion of them. That table supplies the V and J calls and clone size; D and trimming were determined from the DNA. The table has about 160,000 clones, approximately 84% seen once; the top ten hold 0.8% to 1.2%. The receptor was derived from a man between 35 and 55 years old with acute or convalescent COVID-19. V is TRBV13 and J is TRBJ1-1; 7 positions match TRBD1. Source material: peripheral blood. Here the CDR3 DNA reads TGTGCCAGCAGCCGACAGGGTTTGGCTGAAGCTTTCTTT. Its protein product is CASSRQGLAEAFF.